The rows below give T cell receptor beta chains drawn from one sample of a study of shared clonotypes between healthy human individuals. Libraries were prepared by immunoSEQ multiplex PCR; TCRdb keeps only in-frame clonotypes and omits some of them. The table lists millions of clones, more than 90% of them singletons. Source material: naive CD4+ T cells sorted from blood. These receptors were taken from a man younger than 30 in good health. Both conserved end residues are part of each CDR3. The order of the fields is D gene, clone size, J gene, V gene, CDR3 DNA, CDR3 protein. A D gene is named only where the DNA matches it firmly. Some rows have no size entry. The others give once, few or many, or a class for an expanded clone.

.,.,TRBJ1-1,TRBV4-3,TGCGCCAGCAGCCAAGACCCGGGGGGGAATGAAGCTTTCTTT,CASSQDPGGNEAFF
.,once,TRBJ1-3,TRBV30,TGTGCCTGGAGTGTAGCCATCTATTCTGGAAACACCATATATTTT,CAWSVAIYSGNTIYF
.,.,TRBJ2-1,TRBV14,TGTGCCAGCAGCCAAGAGGCAGGCTACTACAATGAGCAGTTCTTC,CASSQEAGYYNEQFF
TRBD2,.,TRBJ2-1,TRBV5-1,TGCGCCAGCAGCTTGAGCGGGGGGGCGAATGAGCAGTTCTTC,CASSLSGGANEQFF
.,.,TRBJ1-2,TRBV11-2,TGTGCCAGCAGCTTGAATGAGGGGATCCCCTATGGCTACACCTTC,CASSLNEGIPYGYTF
.,.,TRBJ1-2,TRBV2,TGTGCCAGCAGCTACCCCCCGGCGGACCTGCAAACGATTAGGGGTGGCTACACCTTC,CASSYPPADLQTIRGGYTF
.,.,TRBJ1-4,TRBV5-6,TGTGCCAGCAGCTTGGGTGGGAAACTGTTTTTT,CASSLGGKLFF
.,once,TRBJ1-6,TRBV2,TGTGCCAGCAGTCCCCTATGGGGGACGTCCTATAATTCACCCCTCCACTTT,CASSPLWGTSYNSPLHF
.,.,TRBJ1-3,TRBV4-3,TGCGCCAGCAGCCAAGATGCAGGTTCCGGAAACACCATATATTTT,CASSQDAGSGNTIYF
.,.,TRBJ2-6,TRBV5-4,TGTGCCAGCAGCCGAGGGGCTAGCGCCCACTCTGGGGCCAACGTCCTGACTTTC,CASSRGASAHSGANVLTF
TRBD1,.,TRBJ2-5,TRBV7-9,TGTGCCAGCAGCCTCCGACCGGGACAGGGAGGATCGGAGACCCAGTACTTC,CASSLRPGQGGSETQYF
.,.,TRBJ1-1,TRBV7-9,TGTGCCAGCAGCTCGCGAAGTCCGGGCGGACCGGGGGGCACTGAAGCTTTCTTT,CASSSRSPGGPGGTEAFF
TRBD1,.,TRBJ2-7,TRBV19,TGTGCCAGTACCACCGGGACAGGGGGTTCCTACGAGCAGTACTTC,CASTTGTGGSYEQYF
.,.,TRBJ1-1,TRBV5-1,TGCGCCAGCAGCTTGTTAGGGGGGGAGCCGAACACTGAAGCTTTCTTT,CASSLLGGEPNTEAFF
TRBD1,once,TRBJ1-5,TRBV7-2,TGTGCCAGCAGCCGAGGGACAGTGGGCAATCAGCCCCAGCATTTT,CASSRGTVGNQPQHF